This TCR beta chain comes out of a study of blood T cell repertoires in COVID-19 (dated by TCRdb to the early 2020s). The study in broad terms: Collaborator samples came from the United States, Italy and Spain and covered acute and convalescent phases of COVID-19. Nearly every sample came with metadata listing a de-identified subject ID, COVID-19 status, age in years and sex. Where available, HLA class I and class II types were taken from metadata supplied by the sample provider and were not determined by assay-based typing. Samples came from the ongoing ImmuneRACE study (first 160 participants) plus 1,254 subjects from 6 global collaborators. The material from the prospective study consisted of cDNA or gDNA derived from T cells, B-cell-depleted T cells, or PBMCs. A freely available public database, intended as a resource for researchers studying the immune response to SARS-CoV-2, is where the repertoires were released. Subjects who had been exposed to COVID-19, were actively infected with it, or had recovered from it provided the deeply sampled blood TCRbeta repertoires that made up the dataset. Summary of the overall study and its limitations: The amount of clinical and demographic metadata varied by source and participant and was provided uncurated.

According to the germline V gene, CDR1 reads SGDLS and CDR2 reads YYNGEE. V sheds 0 bases and J sheds 7 bases, leaving 8 bases between their ends. Including cysteine and phenylalanine, the CDR3 has 14 amino acids. The read is trimmed to its CDR3 DNA, 42 bases read in frame from base 1. A second Seattle source provided samples from volunteer blood donors who had recovered from COVID-19. Each collaborating institution followed its own protocols to collect whole blood in K2EDTA tubes. For TCRbeta analysis, collaborator samples were shipped as frozen whole blood, as isolated PBMCs, or as DNA extracted from either sample type. This clone was detected once. Its antigen is unknown. Base quality data are lacking; no much larger clone is found one base away. The same CDR3 is also encoded by other DNA sequences in this sample. TCRbeta CDR3 regions were amplified from genomic DNA by means of the immunoSEQ Assay, a bias-controlled multiplex PCR. Turning to the authors' computational methods: The number of nucleated cells in each sample was estimated by amplification of reference gene primers within the assay. To quantify the absolute abundance of each unique TCRbeta CDR3 rearrangement, sequence reads were collapsed and filtered. For each sample, productive Simpson clonality was calculated as the square root of Simpson's diversity index over productive rearrangements. TCRdb took over this immuneACCESS table, retaining in-frame rearrangements with V and J assigned. Such tables are incomplete; in checked studies, under half of the missing clones stem from an unresolved V gene, and the remainder is unexplained. V, J and clone size derive from that table, while D and trimming were established from the DNA sequence. The table for this sample lists around 200,000 clones; around nine tenths of them were counted only once. The top ten clones comprise approximately 6.2% of the sample.

The receptor was isolated from a man between 60 and 70 years old who had recovered from COVID-19. The sequencing input was peripheral blood. The chain employs TRBV9 and TRBJ1-6, and possibly TRBD1, on 5 matching bases. The sequenced DNA is TGTGCCAGCAGCGTAGAGGCAGGGAATTCACCCCTCCACTTT. This encodes CASSVEAGNSPLHF.